The source of this TCR beta chain is a study of siplizumab effects on memory and regulatory T cells. Study results and caveats: Alloreactive CD4+ clones that could be mapped were on average about 69% Treg-derived with siplizumab, against roughly 25% in controls.

Per sample, approximately 10^5 TCR templates underwent assay. Sequencing used immunoSEQ multiplex PCR; TCRdb keeps in-frame clones, though not all of them. The data contain more than 85,000 clones, 85% to 95% of them singletons. With regard to this clone: Antigen: not known.

Material: CD4+ T cells sorted from blood. The TCR sequence derives from a human donor in good health.

The CDR3 DNA sequence: TGTGCCAGCAGCTTAAATGAGGTCGGAACTGAAGCTTTCTTT. Encoded protein: CASSLNEVGTEAFF. The rearrangement joins TRBV5-5 to TRBJ1-1; D is unclear. Germline values: CDR1 SGHKS, CDR2 YYEKEE (reference sequence). The CDR3 has 14 residues. The V end was cut by 2 bases, the J end by 5 bases, with 13 bases between.